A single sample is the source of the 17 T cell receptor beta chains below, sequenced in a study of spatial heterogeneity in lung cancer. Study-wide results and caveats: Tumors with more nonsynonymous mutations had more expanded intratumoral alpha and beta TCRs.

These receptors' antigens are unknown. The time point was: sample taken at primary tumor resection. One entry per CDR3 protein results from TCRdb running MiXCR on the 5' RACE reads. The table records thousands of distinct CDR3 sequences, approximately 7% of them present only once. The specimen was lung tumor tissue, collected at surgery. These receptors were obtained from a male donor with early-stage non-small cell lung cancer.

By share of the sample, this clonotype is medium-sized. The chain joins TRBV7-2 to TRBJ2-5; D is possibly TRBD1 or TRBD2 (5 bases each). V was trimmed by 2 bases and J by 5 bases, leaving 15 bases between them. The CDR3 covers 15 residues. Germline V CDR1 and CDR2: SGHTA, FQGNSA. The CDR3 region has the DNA TGTGCCAGCAGCTTAATCACGGGGCGGGCTGAGACCCAGTACTTC. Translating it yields CASSLITGRAETQYF. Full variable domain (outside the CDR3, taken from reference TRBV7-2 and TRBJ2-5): GAGVSQSPSNKVTEKGKDVELRCDPISGHTALYWYRQSLGQGLEFLIYFQGNSAPDKSGLPSDRFSAERTGGSVSTLTIQRTQQEDSAVYLCASSLITGRAETQYFGPGTRLLVL.

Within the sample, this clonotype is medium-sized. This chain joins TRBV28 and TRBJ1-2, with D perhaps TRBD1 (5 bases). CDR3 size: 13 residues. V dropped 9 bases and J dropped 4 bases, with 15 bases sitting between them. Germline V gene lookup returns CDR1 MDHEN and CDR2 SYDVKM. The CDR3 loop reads CASLTAGFYGYTF. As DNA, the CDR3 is TGTGCCAGTCTCACCGCAGGGTTCTATGGCTACACCTTC.

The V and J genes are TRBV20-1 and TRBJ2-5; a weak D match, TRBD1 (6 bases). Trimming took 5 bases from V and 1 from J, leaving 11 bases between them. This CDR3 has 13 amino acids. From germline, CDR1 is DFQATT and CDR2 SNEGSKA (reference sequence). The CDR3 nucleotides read TGCAGTGCTGACGGGACACTCCAAGAGACCCAGTACTTC. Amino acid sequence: CSADGTLQETQYF.

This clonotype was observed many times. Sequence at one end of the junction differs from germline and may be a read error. CDR3 loop: CASSLVFDSGRYSF. CDR3 nucleotides: TGTGCCAGCAGCTTAGTGTTTGATAGCGGGAGGTATTCGTTC. The V gene is TRBV7-2, the J gene TRBJ2-4; 10 nucleotides line up with TRBD2. The length of the CDR3 is 14 residues. Per the germline V gene, CDR1 is SGHTA and CDR2 is FQGNSA.

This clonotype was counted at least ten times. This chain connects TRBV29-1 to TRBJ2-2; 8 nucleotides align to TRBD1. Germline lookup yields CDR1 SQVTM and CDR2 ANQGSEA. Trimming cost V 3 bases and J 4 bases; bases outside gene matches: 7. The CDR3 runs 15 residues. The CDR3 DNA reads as TGCAGCGTTGAGCCCGGACAGGGAGGCACCGGGGAGCTGTTTTTT. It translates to CSVEPGQGGTGELFF.

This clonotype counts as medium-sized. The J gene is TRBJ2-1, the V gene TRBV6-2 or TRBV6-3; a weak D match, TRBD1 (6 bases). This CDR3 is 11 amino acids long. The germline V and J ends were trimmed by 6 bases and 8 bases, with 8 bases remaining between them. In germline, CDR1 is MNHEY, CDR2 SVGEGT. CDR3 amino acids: CASSKGDEQFF. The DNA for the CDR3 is TGTGCCAGCAGCAAGGGGGATGAGCAGTTCTTC.

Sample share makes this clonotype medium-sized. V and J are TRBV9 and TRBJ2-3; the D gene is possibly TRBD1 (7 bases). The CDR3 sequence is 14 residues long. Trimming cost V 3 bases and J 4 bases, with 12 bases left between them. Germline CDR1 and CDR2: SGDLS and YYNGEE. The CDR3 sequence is CASSAGGGPDTQYF. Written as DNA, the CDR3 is TGTGCCAGCAGCGCCGGAGGGGGCCCAGATACGCAGTATTTT.

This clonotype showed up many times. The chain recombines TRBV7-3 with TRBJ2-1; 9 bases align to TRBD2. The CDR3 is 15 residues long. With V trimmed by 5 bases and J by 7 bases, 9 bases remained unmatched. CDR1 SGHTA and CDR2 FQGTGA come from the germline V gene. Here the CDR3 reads CASSVTSGAQNEQFF. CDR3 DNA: TGTGCCAGCAGCGTGACTAGCGGTGCCCAGAATGAGCAGTTCTTC.

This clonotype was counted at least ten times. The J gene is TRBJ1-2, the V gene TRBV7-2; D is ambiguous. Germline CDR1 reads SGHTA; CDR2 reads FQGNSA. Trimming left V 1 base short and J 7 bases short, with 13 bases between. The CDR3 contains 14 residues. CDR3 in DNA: TGTGCCAGCAGCTTAGGGTCAGAGGGAACTGGCTACACCTTC. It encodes CASSLGSEGTGYTF.

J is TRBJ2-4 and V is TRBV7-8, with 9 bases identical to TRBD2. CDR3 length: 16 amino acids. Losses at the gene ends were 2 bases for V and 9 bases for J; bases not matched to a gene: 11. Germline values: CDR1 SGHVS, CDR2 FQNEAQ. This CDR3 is CASSLLREGRGVIQYF. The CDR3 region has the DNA TGTGCCAGCAGCTTATTGCGGGAGGGTCGTGGGGTCATTCAGTACTTC.

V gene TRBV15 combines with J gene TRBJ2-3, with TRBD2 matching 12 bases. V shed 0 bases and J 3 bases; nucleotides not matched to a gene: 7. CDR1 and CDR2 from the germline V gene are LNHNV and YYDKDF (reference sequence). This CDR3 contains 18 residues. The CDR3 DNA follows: TGTGCCACCAGCAGAGACCAAGGACTAGCGGGGACTACAGATACGCAGTATTTT. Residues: CATSRDQGLAGTTDTQYF.

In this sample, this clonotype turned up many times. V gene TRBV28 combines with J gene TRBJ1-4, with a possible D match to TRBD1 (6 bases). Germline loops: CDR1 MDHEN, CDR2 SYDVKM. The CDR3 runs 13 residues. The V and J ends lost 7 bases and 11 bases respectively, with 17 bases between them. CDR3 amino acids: CASTTYRDIKLFF. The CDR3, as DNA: TGTGCCAGCACTACGTACCGGGACATTAAACTGTTTTTT.

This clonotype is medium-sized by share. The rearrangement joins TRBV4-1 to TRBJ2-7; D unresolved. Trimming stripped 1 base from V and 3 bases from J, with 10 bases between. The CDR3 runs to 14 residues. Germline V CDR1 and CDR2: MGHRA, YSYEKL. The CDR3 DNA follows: TGCGCCAGCAGCCAAGGTCCGGGTTTCTACGAGCAGTACTTC. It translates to CASSQGPGFYEQYF.

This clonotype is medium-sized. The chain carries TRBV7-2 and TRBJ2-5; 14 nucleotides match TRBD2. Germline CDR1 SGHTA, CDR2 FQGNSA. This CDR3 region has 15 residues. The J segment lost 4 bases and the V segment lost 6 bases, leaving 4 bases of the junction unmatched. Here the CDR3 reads CASSSGTSGGETQYF. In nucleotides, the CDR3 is TGTGCCAGCAGTTCCGGGACTAGCGGGGGAGAGACCCAGTACTTC.

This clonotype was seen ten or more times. In DNA, the CDR3 is TGTGCCAGCAGCTTAGAGAACACCGGGGAGCTGTTTTTT. It translates to CASSLENTGELFF. The chain joins TRBV11-2 to TRBJ2-2, with D unresolved. Trimming shortened V by 0 bases and J by 1 base, and 0 bases separated the two germline ends. The CDR3 is 13 residues long. Germline V gene sequence: CDR1 SGHAT, CDR2 FQNNGV.

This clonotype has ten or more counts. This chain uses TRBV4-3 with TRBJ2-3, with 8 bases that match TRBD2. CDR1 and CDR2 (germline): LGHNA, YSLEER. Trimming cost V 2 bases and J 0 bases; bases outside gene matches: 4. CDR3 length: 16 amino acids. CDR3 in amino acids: CASSQSGGPSTDTQYF. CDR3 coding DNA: TGCGCCAGCAGCCAATCGGGGGGGCCTAGCACAGATACGCAGTATTTT.

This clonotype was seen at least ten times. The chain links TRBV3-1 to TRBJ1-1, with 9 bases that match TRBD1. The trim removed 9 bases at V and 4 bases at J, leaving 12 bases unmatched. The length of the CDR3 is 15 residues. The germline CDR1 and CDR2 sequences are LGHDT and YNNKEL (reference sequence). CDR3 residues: CASSTPGTGSTEAFF. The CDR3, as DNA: TGTGCCAGTAGCACCCCCGGGACAGGGAGCACTGAAGCTTTCTTT.